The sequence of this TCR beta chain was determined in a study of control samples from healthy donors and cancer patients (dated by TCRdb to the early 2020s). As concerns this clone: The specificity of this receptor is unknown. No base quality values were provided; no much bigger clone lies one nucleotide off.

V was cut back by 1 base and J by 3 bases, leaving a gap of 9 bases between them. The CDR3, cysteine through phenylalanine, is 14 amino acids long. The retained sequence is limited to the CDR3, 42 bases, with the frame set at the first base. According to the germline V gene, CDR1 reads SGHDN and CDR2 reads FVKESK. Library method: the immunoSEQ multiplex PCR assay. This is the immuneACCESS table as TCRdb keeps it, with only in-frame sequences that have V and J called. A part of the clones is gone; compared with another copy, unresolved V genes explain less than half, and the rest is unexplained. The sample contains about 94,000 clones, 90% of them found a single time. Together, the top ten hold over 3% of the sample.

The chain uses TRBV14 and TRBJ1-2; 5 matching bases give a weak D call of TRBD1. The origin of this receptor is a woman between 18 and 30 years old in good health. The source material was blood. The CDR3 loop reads CASSQGGVHYGYTF. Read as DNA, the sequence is TGTGCCAGCAGCCAAGGAGGGGTCCACTATGGCTACACCTTC.